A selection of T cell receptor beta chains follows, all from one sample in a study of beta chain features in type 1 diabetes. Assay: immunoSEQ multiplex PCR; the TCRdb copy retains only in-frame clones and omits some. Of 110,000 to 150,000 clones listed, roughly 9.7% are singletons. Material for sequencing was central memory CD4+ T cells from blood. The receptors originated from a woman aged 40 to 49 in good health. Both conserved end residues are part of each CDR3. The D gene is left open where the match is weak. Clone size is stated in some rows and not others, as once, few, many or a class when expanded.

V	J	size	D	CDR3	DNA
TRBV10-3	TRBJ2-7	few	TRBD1	CAIRPDRGSYEQYF	TGTGCCATCAGACCGGACAGGGGCTCCTACGAGCAGTACTTC
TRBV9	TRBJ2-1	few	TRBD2	CASSVATSGGLGSSYNEQFF	TGTGCCAGCAGCGTAGCAACTAGCGGGGGGCTTGGGAGCTCCTACAATGAGCAGTTCTTC
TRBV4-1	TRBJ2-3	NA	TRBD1	CASSQSRGDTQYF	TGCGCCAGCAGCCAAAGCAGGGGGGATACGCAGTATTTT
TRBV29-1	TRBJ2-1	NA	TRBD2	CSVAGSPTSGAWNEQFF	TGCAGCGTCGCCGGATCGCCCACTAGCGGGGCATGGAATGAGCAGTTCTTC
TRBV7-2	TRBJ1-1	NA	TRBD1	CASSSGQARDLEAFF	TGTGCCAGCAGCTCCGGACAGGCAAGGGACTTAGAAGCTTTCTTT
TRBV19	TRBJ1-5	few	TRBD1	CASGTGTGRDRPQHF	TGTGCCAGTGGAACCGGGACAGGGAGGGATCGGCCCCAGCATTTT
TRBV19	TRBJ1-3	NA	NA	CASRGGNTIYF	TGTGCCAGTAGGGGCGGAAACACCATATATTTT
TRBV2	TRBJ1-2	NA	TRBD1	CASSDDRADGYTF	TGTGCCAGCAGTGACGACAGGGCGGATGGCTACACCTTC
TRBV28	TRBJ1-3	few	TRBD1	CASSSRDRAGNTIYF	TGTGCCAGCAGTTCCAGGGACAGAGCTGGAAACACCATATATTTT
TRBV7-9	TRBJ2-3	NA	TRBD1	CASSLSGQGGDTQYF	TGTGCCAGCAGCCTCAGCGGACAGGGTGGAGATACGCAGTATTTT
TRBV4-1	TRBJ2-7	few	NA	CASSQEGPGEAYEQYF	TGCGCCAGCAGCCAAGAAGGACCGGGGGAGGCCTACGAGCAGTACTTC
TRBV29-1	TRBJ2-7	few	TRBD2	CSVLGLAGAYEQYF	TGCAGCGTCCTAGGACTAGCGGGTGCCTACGAGCAGTACTTC
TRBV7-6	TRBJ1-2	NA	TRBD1	CASSSGQGGDYGYTF	TGTGCCAGCAGCTCGGGACAGGGGGGAGACTATGGCTACACCTTC
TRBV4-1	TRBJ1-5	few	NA	CASSQYSNSNQPQHF	TGCGCCAGCAGCCAATACTCAAATAGCAATCAGCCCCAGCATTTT
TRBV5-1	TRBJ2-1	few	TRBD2	CASSYGLADGTEQFF	TGCGCCAGCAGCTACGGACTAGCAGACGGCACTGAGCAGTTCTTC
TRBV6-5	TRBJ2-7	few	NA	CASTQGGIYEQYF	TGTGCCAGCACGCAGGGTGGAATCTACGAGCAGTACTTC
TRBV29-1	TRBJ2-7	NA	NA	CSVGSSGTPPYEQYF	TGCAGCGTCGGCTCATCCGGGACTCCCCCCTACGAGCAGTACTTC
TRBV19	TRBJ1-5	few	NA	CASHGGQTGNQPQHF	TGTGCCAGTCATGGGGGACAAACGGGGAATCAGCCCCAGCATTTT
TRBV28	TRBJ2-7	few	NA	CASSFPGVSEQYF	TGTGCCAGCAGTTTCCCCGGGGTATCCGAGCAGTACTTC
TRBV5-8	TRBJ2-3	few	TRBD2	CASSLASGEADTQYF	TGTGCCAGCAGCTTGGCTAGCGGGGAGGCAGATACGCAGTATTTT
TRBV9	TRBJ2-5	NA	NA	CASSARRRDSYQETQYF	TGTGCCAGCAGCGCCAGACGACGGGACTCCTACCAAGAGACCCAGTACTTC
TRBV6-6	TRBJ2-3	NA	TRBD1	CASGTRDSADTQYF	TGTGCCAGTGGAACCCGGGACAGCGCAGATACGCAGTATTTT
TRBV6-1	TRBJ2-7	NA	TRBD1	CASRPGTGSPYEQYF	TGTGCCAGCAGACCCGGGACAGGCTCGCCCTACGAGCAGTACTTC
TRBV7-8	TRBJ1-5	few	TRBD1	CASSVETGTGNQPQHF	TGTGCCAGCAGCGTAGAAACCGGGACAGGCAATCAGCCCCAGCATTTT
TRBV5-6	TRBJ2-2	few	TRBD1	CASSPDRASVGELFF	TGTGCCAGCAGCCCCGACAGGGCTTCGGTCGGGGAGCTGTTTTTT
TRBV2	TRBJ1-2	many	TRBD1	CASTDRGWGYTF	TGTGCCAGCACAGACAGGGGCTGGGGCTACACCTTC
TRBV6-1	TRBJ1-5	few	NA	CASCIAGNQPQHF	TGTGCCAGCTGTATCGCCGGGAACCAGCCCCAGCATTTT